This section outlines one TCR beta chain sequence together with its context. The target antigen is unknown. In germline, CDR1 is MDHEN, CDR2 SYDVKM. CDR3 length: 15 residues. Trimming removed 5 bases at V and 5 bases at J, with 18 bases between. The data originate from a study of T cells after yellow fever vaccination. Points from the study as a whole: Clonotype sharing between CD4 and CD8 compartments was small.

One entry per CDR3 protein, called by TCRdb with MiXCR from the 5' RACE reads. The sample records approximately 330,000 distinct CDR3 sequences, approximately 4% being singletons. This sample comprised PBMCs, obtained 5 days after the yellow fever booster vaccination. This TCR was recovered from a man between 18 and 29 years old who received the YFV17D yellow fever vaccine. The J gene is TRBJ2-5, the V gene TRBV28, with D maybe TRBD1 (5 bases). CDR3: CASSLRGLPRETQYF. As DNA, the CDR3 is TGTGCCAGCAGTCTAAGGGGTCTCCCCCGGGAGACCCAGTACTTC.